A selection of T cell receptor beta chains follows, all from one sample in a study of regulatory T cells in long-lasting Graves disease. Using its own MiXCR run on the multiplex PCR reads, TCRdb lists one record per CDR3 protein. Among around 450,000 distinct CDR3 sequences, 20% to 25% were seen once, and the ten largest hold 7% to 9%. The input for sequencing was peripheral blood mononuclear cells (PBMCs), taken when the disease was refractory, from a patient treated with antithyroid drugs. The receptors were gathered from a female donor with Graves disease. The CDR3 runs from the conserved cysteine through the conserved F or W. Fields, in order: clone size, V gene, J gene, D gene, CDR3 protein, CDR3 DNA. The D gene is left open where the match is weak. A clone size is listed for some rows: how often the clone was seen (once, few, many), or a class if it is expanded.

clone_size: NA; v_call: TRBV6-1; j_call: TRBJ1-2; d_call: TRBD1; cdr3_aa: CASRRQGGGYGYTF; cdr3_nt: TGTGCCAGCAGGAGACAGGGGGGGGGGTATGGCTACACCTTC
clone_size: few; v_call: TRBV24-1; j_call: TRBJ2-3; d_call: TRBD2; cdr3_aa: CATSDSSGSTQYF; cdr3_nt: TGTGCCACCAGTGATTCTAGCGGGAGTACGCAGTATTTT
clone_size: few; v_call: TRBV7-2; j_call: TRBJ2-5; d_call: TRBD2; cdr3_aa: CASSWTSGSGLETQYF; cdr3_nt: TGTGCCAGCAGCTGGACTAGCGGGAGTGGGCTAGAGACCCAGTACTTC
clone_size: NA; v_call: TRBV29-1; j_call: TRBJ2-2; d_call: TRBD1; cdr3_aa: CSVEDKGRGKTGELFF; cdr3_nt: TGCAGCGTTGAAGATAAAGGCAGGGGGAAAACCGGGGAGCTGTTTTTT
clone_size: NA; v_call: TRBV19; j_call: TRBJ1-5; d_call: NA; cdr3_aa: CASSMWVGRNQPQHF; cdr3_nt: TGTGCCAGTAGTATGTGGGTCGGTCGAAATCAGCCCCAGCATTTT
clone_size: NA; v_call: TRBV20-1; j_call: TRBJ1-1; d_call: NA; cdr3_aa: CSARDYPWTPGFF; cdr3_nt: TGCAGTGCTAGAGATTACCCATGGACACCCGGCTTCTTT
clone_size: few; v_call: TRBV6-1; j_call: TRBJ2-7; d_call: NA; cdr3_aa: CASSHPRGVFREQYF; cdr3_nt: TGTGCCAGCAGTCACCCGAGGGGGGTATTTCGCGAGCAGTACTTC
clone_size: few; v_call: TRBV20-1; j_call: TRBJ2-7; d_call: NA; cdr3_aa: CSAPQPGLSPYEQYF; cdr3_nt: TGCAGTGCCCCACAACCGGGCCTTAGCCCCTACGAGCAGTACTTC
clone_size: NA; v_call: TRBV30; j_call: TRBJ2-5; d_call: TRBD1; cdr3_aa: CAWSTGQQETQYF; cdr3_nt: TGTGCCTGGAGTACGGGACAGCAAGAGACCCAGTACTTC
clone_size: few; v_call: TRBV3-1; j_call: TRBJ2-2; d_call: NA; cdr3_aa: CASSQEGGNTGELFF; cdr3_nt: TGTGCCAGCAGCCAAGAAGGCGGCAACACCGGGGAGCTGTTTTTT
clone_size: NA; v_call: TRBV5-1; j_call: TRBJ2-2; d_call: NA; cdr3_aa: CASSPYGPGPSPSTGELLF; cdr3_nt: TGCGCCAGCAGCCCTTACGGACCGGGACCCAGCCCGAGCACCGGGGAGCTGCTTTTT
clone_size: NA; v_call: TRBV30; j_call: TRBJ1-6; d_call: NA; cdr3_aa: CAAAGRNNSPLHF; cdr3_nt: TGTGCCGCAGCGGGACGGAATAATTCACCCCTCCACTTT
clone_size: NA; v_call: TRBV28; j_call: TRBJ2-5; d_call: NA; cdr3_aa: CASSRPGETRYF; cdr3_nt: TGTGCCAGCAGTCGTCCCGGGGAGACCCGGTACTTC
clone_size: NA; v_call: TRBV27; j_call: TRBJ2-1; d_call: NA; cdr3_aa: CASSQGSVNEQFF; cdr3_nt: TGTGCCAGCAGCCAGGGGTCCGTCAATGAGCAGTTCTTC